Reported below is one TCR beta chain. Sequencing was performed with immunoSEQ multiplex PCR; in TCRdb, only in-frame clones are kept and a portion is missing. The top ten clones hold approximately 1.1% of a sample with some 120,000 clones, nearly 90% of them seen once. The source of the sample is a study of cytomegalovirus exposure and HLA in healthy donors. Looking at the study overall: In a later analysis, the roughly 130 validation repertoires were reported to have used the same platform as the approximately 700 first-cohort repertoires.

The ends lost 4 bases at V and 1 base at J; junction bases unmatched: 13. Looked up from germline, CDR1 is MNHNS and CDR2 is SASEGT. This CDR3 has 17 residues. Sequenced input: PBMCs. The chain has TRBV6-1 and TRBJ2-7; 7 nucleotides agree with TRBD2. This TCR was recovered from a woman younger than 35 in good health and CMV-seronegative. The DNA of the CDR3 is TGTGCCAGCAGTGGTATAAATCGCGGGAGTGGGTCCTACGAGCAGTACTTC. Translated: CASSGINRGSGSYEQYF.